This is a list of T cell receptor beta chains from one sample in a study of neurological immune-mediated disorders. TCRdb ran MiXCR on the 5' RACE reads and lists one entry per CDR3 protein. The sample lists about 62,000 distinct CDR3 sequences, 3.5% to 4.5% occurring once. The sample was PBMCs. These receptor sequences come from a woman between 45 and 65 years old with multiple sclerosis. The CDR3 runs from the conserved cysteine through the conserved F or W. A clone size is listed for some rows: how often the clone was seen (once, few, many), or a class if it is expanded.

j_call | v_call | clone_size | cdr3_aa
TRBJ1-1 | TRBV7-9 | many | CASSLFHGEAFF
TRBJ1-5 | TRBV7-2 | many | CASSRTGVPNQPQHF
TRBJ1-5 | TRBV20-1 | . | CSAVSGRGDQPQHF
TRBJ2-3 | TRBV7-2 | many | CASSLVGSSTDTQYF
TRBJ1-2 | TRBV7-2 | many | CASSLARRQTYGYTF
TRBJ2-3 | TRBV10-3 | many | CAITQDRVADTQYF
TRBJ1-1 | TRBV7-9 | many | CASSLVAFEAFF
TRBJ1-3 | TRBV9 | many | CASSGPGGTGNTIYF
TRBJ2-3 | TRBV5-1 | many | CASSYTTDTQYF
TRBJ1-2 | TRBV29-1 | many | CSVEDWNLNQGGYTF
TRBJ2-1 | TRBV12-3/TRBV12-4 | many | CASSGRPEGEQFF
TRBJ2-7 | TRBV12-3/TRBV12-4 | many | CASSRMGLSPSEQYF
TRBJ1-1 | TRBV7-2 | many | CASSLVQMNTEAFF
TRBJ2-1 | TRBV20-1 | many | CSARDPGLVYNEQFF
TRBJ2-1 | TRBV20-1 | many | CSAQLEPSSYNEQFF
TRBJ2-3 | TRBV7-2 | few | CASSYRIRADTQYF
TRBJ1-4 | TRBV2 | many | CASSELLGLFF
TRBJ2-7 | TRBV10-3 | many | CATKPAGGPQEQYF